This passage covers 8 T cell receptor beta chains from one sample sequenced in a study of T cell responses to AZD1222 COVID-19 vaccine. The method was immunoSEQ multiplex PCR; TCRdb's version includes in-frame clones alone and lacks a portion of them. The table has about 130,000 clones, roughly 93% seen once. The specimen was peripheral blood, collected on day 0 of AZD1222 vaccination. These receptors were taken from an adult in good health.

The genes are TRBV6-5 and TRBJ2-2, with D hard to call. CDR1 and CDR2 from the germline V gene are MNHEY and SVGAGI. V gave up 6 bases and J gave up 4 bases, with 9 bases separating them. There are 13 residues in the CDR3. The CDR3 here is CASSLDPTGELFF. The CDR3 DNA reads as TGTGCCAGCAGCCTCGACCCCACCGGGGAGCTGTTTTTT.

The V gene is TRBV19, the J gene TRBJ2-1; perhaps TRBD2 as D (6 bases). Germline V CDR1 and CDR2: LNHDA, SQIVND (reference sequence). The CDR3 extends over 15 amino acids. V lost 0 bases and J 0 bases, leaving 6 bases between the germline ends. The CDR3, as DNA: TGTGCCAGTAGTATAGACGGGAGCTCCTACAATGAGCAGTTCTTC. It yields the protein CASSIDGSSYNEQFF.

The chain joins TRBV6-5 to TRBJ1-2; 7 bases align to TRBD1. J lost 7 bases, V lost 7 bases, and 12 bases had no gene match. The CDR3 is 14 amino acids. Germline CDR1 MNHEY, CDR2 SVGAGI. CDR3 sequence reads: CASTDRGTARGYTF. The CDR3, as DNA: TGTGCCAGCACCGACCGCGGGACAGCCCGTGGCTACACCTTC.

This chain connects TRBV6-5 to TRBJ2-7; D is possibly TRBD2 (6 bases). Deletions cut 3 bases from V and 1 base from J, with 13 bases between. The germline V gene encodes CDR1 MNHEY and CDR2 SVGAGI. The CDR3 loop spans 15 amino acids. Here the CDR3 reads CASSYLRDSSYEQYF. The CDR3 nucleotides read TGTGCCAGCAGTTATTTGAGGGACTCTTCCTACGAGCAGTACTTC.

The chain links TRBV7-9 to TRBJ2-1; 7 bases are shared with TRBD1. The trim removed 2 bases at V and 12 bases at J, leaving 7 bases unmatched. Germline V gives CDR1 SEHNR, CDR2 FQNEAQ (reference sequence). This CDR3 has 13 residues. CDR3 in amino acids: CASSLTSRDRQFF. The CDR3 DNA reads TGTGCCAGCAGCTTAACGTCAAGGGACAGGCAGTTCTTC.

V is TRBV5-6 and J is TRBJ1-2, with D possibly TRBD1 on 5 matching bases. This CDR3 is 13 amino acids long. Germline CDR1 is SGHDT and CDR2 is YYEEEE. The V end was cut by 4 bases, the J end by 5 bases, with 12 bases between. Written as DNA, the CDR3 is TGTGCCAGCAGCCTAATACAGGATTATGGCTACACCTTC. Translated, it gives CASSLIQDYGYTF.

The V and J genes are TRBV5-4 and TRBJ1-2; 7 positions match TRBD1. Germline V gene lookup returns CDR1 SGHNT and CDR2 YYREEE (reference sequence). The CDR3 sequence is 13 residues long. The ends lost 4 bases at V and 8 bases at J; junction bases unmatched: 8. CDR3 nucleotides: TGTGCCAGCAGCCTTGACAGGGTACGCGGCTACACCTTC. Its protein product is CASSLDRVRGYTF.

The V and J genes are TRBV9 and TRBJ1-2, with 7 positions matching TRBD1. This CDR3 comprises 12 residues. The V gene's germline CDR1 is SGDLS and CDR2 YYNGEE. J gave up 8 bases and V 6 bases, and 7 bases lay outside the gene matches. CDR3 in amino acids: CASNDRDGGYTF. CDR3 sequence (DNA): TGTGCCAGCAATGACAGGGACGGGGGCTACACCTTC. Full variable domain (rest looked up from reference TRBV9 and TRBJ1-2): DSGVTQTPKHLITATGQRVTLRCSPRSGDLSVYWYQQSLDQGLQFLIQYYNGEERAKGNILERFSAQQFPDLHSELNLSSLELGDSALYFCASNDRDGGYTFGSGTRLTVV.